The rows below give T cell receptor beta chains drawn from one sample of a study of T-cell reconstitution after alpha-beta-depleted transplantation in children. TCRdb analysed the PCR reads with MiXCR anew, one entry per CDR3 protein. The sample includes about 500,000 distinct CDR3 sequences, approximately 29% of them seen just once. Sequenced here: PBMCs from the stem cell graft donor, sampled from the stem cell graft. The receptors originated from a human donor who donated a stem cell graft to a child with aplastic anemia. The CDR3 runs from the conserved cysteine through the conserved F or W. A D gene is named only where the DNA matches it firmly. Some rows mark clone size as missing; the rest say once, few, many or name a class of expanded clone.

abundance,v_gene,d_gene,j_gene,CDR3aa,CDR3nt
-,TRBV24-1,-,TRBJ2-3,CATSDPDTQYF,TGTGCCACCAGTGATCCAGATACGCAGTATTTT
-,TRBV4-3,-,TRBJ2-5,CASSQDILQETQYF,TGCGCCAGCAGCCAAGACATCCTCCAAGAGACCCAGTACTTC
-,TRBV4-3,TRBD2,TRBJ2-7,CASSQEVSGLLNYEQYF,TGCGCCAGCAGCCAAGAAGTTAGCGGGCTACTAAACTACGAGCAGTACTTC
-,TRBV6-2/TRBV6-3,TRBD2,TRBJ2-2,CASSVLAGVIAGELFF,TGTGCCAGCAGTGTCCTAGCGGGAGTGATTGCCGGGGAGCTGTTTTTT
-,TRBV6-2/TRBV6-3,-,TRBJ1-1,CASSYRNQGHDFF,TGTGCCAGCAGTTACCGAAATCAGGGGCACGATTTCTTT
many,TRBV6-5,-,TRBJ2-7,CASSPSRSSREQYF,TGTGCCAGCAGTCCCAGCAGGTCATCTCGGGAGCAGTACTTC
-,TRBV5-5,TRBD1,TRBJ2-5,CASSRTGGSETQYF,TGTGCCAGCAGCAGGACAGGGGGCTCAGAGACCCAGTACTTC
few,TRBV28,-,TRBJ2-1,CASSYSSPADEQFF,TGTGCCAGCAGTTACTCCTCCCCTGCCGATGAGCAGTTCTTC
many,TRBV20-1,-,TRBJ2-4,CSAPSGLAKNIQYF,TGCAGTGCCCCCTCCGGCCTTGCCAAAAACATTCAGTACTTC
few,TRBV29-1,TRBD1,TRBJ1-1,CSSLGDRENTEAFF,TGCAGCTCTTTGGGGGACAGGGAGAACACTGAAGCTTTCTTT
-,TRBV20-1,TRBD2,TRBJ2-3,CSASLAGVADTQYF,TGCAGTGCTAGTCTAGCGGGAGTTGCAGATACGCAGTATTTT
-,TRBV4-2,TRBD2,TRBJ2-1,CASSQDGGTSGRNEQFF,TGTGCCAGCAGCCAAGATGGGGGGACTAGCGGGAGGAATGAGCAGTTCTTC
-,TRBV11-1,-,TRBJ1-1,CASRRQPPTNTEAFF,TGTGCCAGCAGGCGACAGCCCCCGACGAACACTGAAGCTTTCTTT
-,TRBV27,-,TRBJ2-7,CASSNPTGHPRDEQYF,TGTGCCAGCAGTAATCCGACGGGACACCCTCGTGACGAGCAGTACTTC
-,TRBV12-3/TRBV12-4,-,TRBJ1-3,CASSLRGRGNTIYF,TGTGCCAGCAGTTTAAGGGGGAGAGGAAACACCATATATTTT
-,TRBV20-1,-,TRBJ2-7,CSATEYEQYF,TGCAGTGCTACGGAGTACGAGCAGTACTTC
-,TRBV4-2,TRBD2,TRBJ2-3,CASSQDQERDLDTQYF,TGTGCCAGCAGCCAAGATCAGGAGCGGGACCTAGATACGCAGTATTTT
-,TRBV18,-,TRBJ1-2,CASSPRAANYGYTF,TGTGCCAGCTCACCACGCGCAGCTAACTATGGCTACACCTTC
few,TRBV20-1,-,TRBJ2-5,CSARAIRTKETQYF,TGCAGTGCTAGAGCGATTCGGACGAAAGAGACCCAGTACTTC
few,TRBV6-4,TRBD1,TRBJ1-2,CASSLRTGDGYTF,TGTGCCAGCAGTTTGAGGACAGGAGATGGCTACACCTTC
few,TRBV20-1,-,TRBJ2-7,CSASPTHTYEQYF,TGCAGTGCTAGTCCAACTCATACCTACGAGCAGTACTTC
few,TRBV5-1,TRBD1,TRBJ1-1,CASSFIGGLEAFF,TGCGCCAGCAGCTTCATAGGGGGCCTTGAAGCTTTCTTT
few,TRBV7-8,TRBD1,TRBJ1-5,CASSRSGGDQPQHF,TGTGCCAGCAGCCGATCAGGGGGCGATCAGCCCCAGCATTTT
-,TRBV6-1,-,TRBJ1-1,CASSENRGNTEAFF,TGTGCCAGCAGTGAAAATCGGGGCAACACTGAAGCTTTCTTT
few,TRBV12-3/TRBV12-4,-,TRBJ2-1,CASSLVSGLNEQFF,TGTGCCAGCAGTTTGGTGAGCGGACTTAATGAGCAGTTCTTC
-,TRBV5-5,TRBD1,TRBJ2-3,CASSPTGTGADTQYF,TGTGCCAGCAGCCCCACCGGGACAGGGGCAGATACGCAGTATTTT
-,TRBV6-1,-,TRBJ2-7,CAVQAGASYEQYF,TGTGCCGTCCAAGCCGGGGCCTCCTACGAGCAGTACTTC
-,TRBV30,TRBD1,TRBJ1-2,CAWSWTGSYGYTF,TGTGCCTGGAGCTGGACAGGTAGCTATGGCTACACCTTC
few,TRBV11-2,TRBD1,TRBJ1-1,CASSWVTGTEAFF,TGTGCCAGCAGCTGGGTGACAGGGACTGAAGCTTTCTTT
few,TRBV20-1,TRBD2,TRBJ2-5,CSAYTSGRGETQYF,TGCAGTGCATACACTAGCGGGAGGGGTGAGACCCAGTACTTC
few,TRBV3-1,TRBD2,TRBJ2-1,CASSPATSGPGWGEQFF,TGTGCCAGCAGCCCGGCGACTAGCGGGCCAGGGTGGGGTGAGCAGTTCTTC
-,TRBV6-1,-,TRBJ1-4,CASSRLSGRLNEKLFF,TGTGCCAGCAGTAGACTTTCCGGAAGACTTAATGAAAAACTGTTTTTT
-,TRBV28,-,TRBJ2-7,CASTDMMDRRKNEQYF,TGTGCCAGCACCGACATGATGGACCGCCGCAAGAACGAGCAGTACTTC